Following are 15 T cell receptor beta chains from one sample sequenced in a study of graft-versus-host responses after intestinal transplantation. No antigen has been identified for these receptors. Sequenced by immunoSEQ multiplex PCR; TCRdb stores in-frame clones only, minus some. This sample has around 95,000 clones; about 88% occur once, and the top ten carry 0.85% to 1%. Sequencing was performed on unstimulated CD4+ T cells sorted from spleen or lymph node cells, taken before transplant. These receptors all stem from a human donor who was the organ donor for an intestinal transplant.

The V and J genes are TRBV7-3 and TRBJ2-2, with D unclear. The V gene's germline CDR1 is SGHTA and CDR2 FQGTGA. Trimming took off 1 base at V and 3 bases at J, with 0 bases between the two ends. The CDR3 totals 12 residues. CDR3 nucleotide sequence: TGTGCCAGCAGCTTAAACACCGGGGAGCTGTTTTTT. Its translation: CASSLNTGELFF.

The CDR3 DNA sequence: TGTGCCAGCAGCTTGGGGGAGTACACTGAAGCTTTCTTT. Translation gives CASSLGEYTEAFF. The chain is built from TRBV5-4 and TRBJ1-1, with unresolved D. The CDR3 runs 13 residues. V was trimmed by 0 bases and J by 3 bases, leaving 6 bases between them. Germline lookup yields CDR1 SGHNT and CDR2 YYREEE (reference sequence).

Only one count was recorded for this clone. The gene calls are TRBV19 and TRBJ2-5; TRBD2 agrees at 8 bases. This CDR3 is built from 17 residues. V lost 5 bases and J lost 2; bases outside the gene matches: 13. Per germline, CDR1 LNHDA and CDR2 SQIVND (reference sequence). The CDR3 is CASSGAGGQITQETQYF. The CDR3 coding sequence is TGTGCCAGTAGTGGGGCGGGGGGCCAAATTACTCAAGAGACCCAGTACTTC.

The DNA of the CDR3 is TGTGCCAGCAGCTTGGGTTCGGGGCAAGAGACCCAGTACTTC. This translates into CASSLGSGQETQYF. The chain has TRBV5-6 and TRBJ2-5; a weak D match, TRBD2 (5 bases). The V gene lost 0 bases and the J gene lost 2 bases, with 8 bases spanning the gap. The CDR3 has 14 residues. Looked up from germline, CDR1 is SGHDT and CDR2 is YYEEEE.

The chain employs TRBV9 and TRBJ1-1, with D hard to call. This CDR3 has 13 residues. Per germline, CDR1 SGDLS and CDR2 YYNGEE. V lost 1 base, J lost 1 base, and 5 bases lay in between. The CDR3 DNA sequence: TGTGCCAGCAGCGTAAAGGGGAACACTGAAGCTTTCTTT. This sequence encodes CASSVKGNTEAFF.

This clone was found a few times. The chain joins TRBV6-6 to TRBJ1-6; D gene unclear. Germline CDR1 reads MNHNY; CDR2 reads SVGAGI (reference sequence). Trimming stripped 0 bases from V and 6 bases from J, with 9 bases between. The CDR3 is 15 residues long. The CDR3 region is CASSYSKEGNSPLHF. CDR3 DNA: TGTGCCAGCAGTTACTCGAAAGAGGGTAATTCACCCCTCCACTTT.

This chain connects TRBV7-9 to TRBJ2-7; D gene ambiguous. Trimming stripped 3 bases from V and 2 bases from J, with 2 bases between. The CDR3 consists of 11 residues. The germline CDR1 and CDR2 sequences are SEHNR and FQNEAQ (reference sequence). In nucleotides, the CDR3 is TGTGCCAGCAGCTTCACCTACGAGCAGTACTTC. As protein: CASSFTYEQYF.

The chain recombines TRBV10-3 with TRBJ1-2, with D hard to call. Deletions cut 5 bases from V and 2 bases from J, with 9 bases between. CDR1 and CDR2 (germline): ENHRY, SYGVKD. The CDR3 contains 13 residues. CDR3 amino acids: CAISQEVNYGYTF. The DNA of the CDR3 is TGTGCCATCAGTCAAGAGGTGAACTATGGCTACACCTTC.

CDR3 region: CASSPWTVNQPQHF. The CDR3 region has the DNA TGTGCCAGCAGCCCCTGGACGGTGAATCAGCCCCAGCATTTT. The chain is built from TRBV28 and TRBJ1-5; D unresolved. The CDR3 covers 14 residues. Trimming cost V 6 bases and J 4 bases, with 13 bases left between them. Germline V CDR1 and CDR2: MDHEN, SYDVKM.

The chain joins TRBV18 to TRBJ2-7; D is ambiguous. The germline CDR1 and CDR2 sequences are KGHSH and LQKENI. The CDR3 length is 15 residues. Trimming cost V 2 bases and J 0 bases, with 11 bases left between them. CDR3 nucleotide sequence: TGTGCCAGCTCACCATTCGCCGGGTACTCCTACGAGCAGTACTTC. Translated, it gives CASSPFAGYSYEQYF.

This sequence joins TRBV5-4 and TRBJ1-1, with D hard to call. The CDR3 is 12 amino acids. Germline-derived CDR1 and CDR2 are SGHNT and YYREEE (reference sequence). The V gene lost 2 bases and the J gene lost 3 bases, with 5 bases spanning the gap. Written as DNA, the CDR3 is TGTGCCAGCAGCTTTACGGACACTGAAGCTTTCTTT. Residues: CASSFTDTEAFF.

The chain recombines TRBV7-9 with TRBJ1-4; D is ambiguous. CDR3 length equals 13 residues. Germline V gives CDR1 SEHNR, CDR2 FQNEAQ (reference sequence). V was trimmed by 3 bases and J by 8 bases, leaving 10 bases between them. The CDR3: CASSLGQEEKLFF. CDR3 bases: TGTGCCAGCAGCTTGGGCCAGGAGGAAAAACTGTTTTTT. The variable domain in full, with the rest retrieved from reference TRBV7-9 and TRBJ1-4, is DTGVSQNPRHKITKRGQNVTFRCDPISEHNRLYWYRQTLGQGPEFLTYFQNEAQLEKSRLLSDRFSAERPKGSFSTLEIQRTEQGDSAMYLCASSLGQEEKLFFGSGTQLSVL.

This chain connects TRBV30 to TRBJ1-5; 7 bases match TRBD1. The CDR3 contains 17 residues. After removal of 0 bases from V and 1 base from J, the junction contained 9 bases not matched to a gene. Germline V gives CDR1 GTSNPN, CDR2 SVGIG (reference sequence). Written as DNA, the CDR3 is TGTGCCTGGAGTGTACTTAACCCGGGACAGAGCAATCAGCCCCAGCATTTT. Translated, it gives CAWSVLNPGQSNQPQHF. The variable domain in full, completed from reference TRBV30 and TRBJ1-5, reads SQTIHQWPATLVQPVGSPLSLECTVEGTSNPNLYWYRQAAGRGLQLLFYSVGIGQISSEVPQNLSASRPQDRQFILSSKKLLLSDSGFYLCAWSVLNPGQSNQPQHFGDGTRLSIL.

In nucleotides, the CDR3 is TGTGCCAGTAGTATGTCGTGGCCGGTCGATCTTTGGGGCTACACCTTC. The encoded protein is CASSMSWPVDLWGYTF. The chain couples TRBV19 to TRBJ1-2; D unclear. V was trimmed by 3 bases and J by 8 bases, leaving 22 bases between them. The CDR3 totals 16 residues. Germline V CDR1 and CDR2: LNHDA, SQIVND (reference sequence).

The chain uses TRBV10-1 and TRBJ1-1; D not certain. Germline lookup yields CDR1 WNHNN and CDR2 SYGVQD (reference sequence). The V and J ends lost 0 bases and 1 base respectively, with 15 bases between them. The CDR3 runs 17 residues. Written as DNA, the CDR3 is TGCGCCAGCAGTGAGTCGAAGTTAGGGTCCGGGAACACTGAAGCTTTCTTT. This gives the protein CASSESKLGSGNTEAFF.